This record looks at one T cell receptor (beta chain) sequence and its context. What it recognizes is unknown. V was shortened by 2 bases and J by 5 bases, with 11 bases between the two germline ends. Germline CDR1 is SGHVT and CDR2 is SQSDAQ. This CDR3 is built from 14 residues. If patients had autoimmune disease history or systemic immunosuppression, they were excluded. The data were obtained in a study of OX40 agonist ivuxolimab in advanced cancers. As for the study in general: One hepatocellular carcinoma and a couple of cutaneous melanoma patients partially responded. The study, taken as a whole, reports: Circulating CD4+ and CD8+ T cells showed clonal expansion by week 6 at 0.1 to 3.0 mg/kg. Among T cells, CD8+ cells averaged more expanded clones than CD4+ cells.

The method was immunoSEQ multiplex PCR; TCRdb's version includes in-frame clones alone and lacks a portion of them. The sample consists of 70,000 to 95,000 clones, roughly nine tenths of them appearing once. The sequence was collected from an adult with an advanced solid tumor such as melanoma, head and neck, liver or kidney cancer. The V call is TRBV7-4, the J call TRBJ2-3; D is perhaps TRBD1 (5 bases). Sample: CD4+ or CD8+ T cells sorted from blood, taken in a trial of the OX40 agonist ivuxolimab. CDR3 region: CASSLTQQGDTQYF. The CDR3 DNA reads as TGTGCCAGCAGCTTAACTCAGCAGGGAGATACGCAGTATTTT.